What follows describes a single T cell receptor beta chain. Its antigen is still unknown. This sample is part of a study of shared clonotypes between healthy human individuals. General study findings and limits: Naive CD4 clonotypes were shared across several donors at about 5%.

Terminally differentiated effector memory CD45RA+ cells were left out of the naive CD8 fraction, which was CD45RO-negative and positively selected for CCR7. CDR1 is MDHEN and CDR2 is SYDVKM in the germline V gene. J lost 4 bases, V lost 3 bases, and 14 bases had no gene match. The CDR3 has 18 amino acids. Methods used by the authors: ImmunoSEQ gave junction-only sequences without quality scores, so filtering differed. Produced via immunoSEQ multiplex PCR; TCRdb's table is partial and in-frame only. For V, J and clone size, that table is used; D and trimming come from the DNA. This sample has more than 2 million clones, with around 95% found just once.

The specimen sequenced was naive CD8+ T cells from PBMCs. V usage is TRBV28 and J usage is TRBJ2-3; TRBD2 matches at 9 bases. The receptor was isolated from a young man in good health. Some clones in this sample may be carry-over from other donors' samples. CDR3 sequence (DNA): TGTGCCAGCAGTTTGGCTTTTATGGCGGGAGGGCTCGCAGATACGCAGTATTTT. Translating it yields CASSLAFMAGGLADTQYF.